This TCR beta chain originates from a study of cytomegalovirus exposure and HLA in healthy donors. The PCR contained 60 Vbeta and 13 Jbeta primers. Measured with immunoSEQ multiplex PCR; TCRdb has only the in-frame clones, and not every one. This table holds around 70,000 clones. Trimming removed 3 bases at V and 8 bases at J, with 17 bases between. The CDR3 runs to 14 residues. Germline V gene sequence: CDR1 SGDLS, CDR2 YYNGEE. The chain has TRBV9 and TRBJ1-1, with D perhaps TRBD1 (5 bases). The clonotype was recovered from a female donor in good health and CMV-seropositive. The sequencing sample was made of PBMCs. The DNA for the CDR3 is TGTGCCAGCAGCGCCCAACTTAAGGGGATCGAAGCTTTCTTT. Protein product: CASSAQLKGIEAFF.